This passage covers 7 T cell receptor beta chains from one sample sequenced in a study of blood T cell repertoires in COVID-19. TCRdb's copy holds only in-frame clones and misses some; the assay was immunoSEQ multiplex PCR. The sample lists 250,000 to 400,000 clones, about 87% occurring once. Source material: peripheral blood. These receptors originate from a woman in her 30s with COVID-19, enrolled during active disease.

The chain couples TRBV7-9 to TRBJ2-1, with a tentative D call TRBD1 (5 bases). The CDR3 length is 13 residues. Trimming removed 5 bases from V and 2 bases from J, with 7 bases in between. Germline values: CDR1 SEHNR, CDR2 FQNEAQ (reference sequence). CDR3 sequence reads: CASSQGTYNEQFF. CDR3 coding DNA: TGTGCCAGCAGCCAGGGCACCTACAATGAGCAGTTCTTC.

The chain uses TRBV6-5 and TRBJ2-7, with D possibly matching TRBD1 (5 bases). Trimming removed 7 bases at V and 3 bases at J, with 13 bases between. CDR1 and CDR2 (germline): MNHEY, SVGAGI. This CDR3 region has 13 residues. In DNA form, the CDR3 reads TGTGCCAGCAAAATTGGGGCTCTCTACGAGCAGTACTTC. Its protein product is CASKIGALYEQYF.

The chain links TRBV5-1 to TRBJ2-1; the match to TRBD1 covers 7 bases. The CDR3 has 13 amino acids. CDR1 is SGHRS, CDR2 YFSETQ, per germline. J gave up 6 bases and V 4 bases, and 4 bases lay outside the gene matches. The CDR3 loop is CASSEGAVNEQFF. The CDR3 bases are TGCGCCAGCAGCGAGGGGGCGGTCAATGAGCAGTTCTTC.

This chain uses TRBV2 with TRBJ1-1; 7 nucleotides align to TRBD1. This CDR3 contains 12 residues. The ends lost 8 bases at V and 4 bases at J; junction bases unmatched: 4. The V gene's germline CDR1 is SNHLY and CDR2 FYNNEI. CDR3 region: CASGNRGTEAFF. CDR3 DNA sequence: TGTGCCAGCGGGAACAGGGGCACTGAAGCTTTCTTT.

This chain joins TRBV7-2 and TRBJ1-2; D call uncertain. This CDR3 comprises 13 residues. Trimming removed 3 bases at V and 2 bases at J, with 7 bases between. CDR1 is SGHTA, CDR2 FQGNSA, per germline. The CDR3 region has the DNA TGTGCCAGCAGCTTCACTGTAAACTATGGCTACACCTTC. It specifies CASSFTVNYGYTF.

This clone has a handful of counts. This sequence joins TRBV10-3 and TRBJ1-2, with TRBD1 matching over 8 bases. J lost 4 bases, V lost 0 bases, and 7 bases had no gene match. CDR1 and CDR2 from the germline V gene are ENHRY and SYGVKD. This CDR3 is built from 16 residues. CDR3 region: CAISESLGTGLYGYTF. The CDR3 region has the DNA TGTGCCATCAGTGAGTCCTTAGGGACAGGACTCTATGGCTACACCTTC.

For the CDR3, the DNA is TGTGCCAGCAGTTTTGATAGCGGGGGAGAGACCCAGTACTTC. Amino acids: CASSFDSGGETQYF. The chain has TRBV27 and TRBJ2-5, with 9 bases matching TRBD2. Losses at the gene ends were 3 bases for V and 4 bases for J; bases not matched to a gene: 3. The CDR3 is 14 residues long. The germline gives CDR1 MNHEY, CDR2 SMNVEV (reference sequence).